These 8 T cell receptor beta chains were sequenced from one sample in a study of shared clonotypes between healthy human individuals. Terminally differentiated effector memory CD45RA+ cells were left out of the naive CD8 fraction, which was CD45RO-negative and positively selected for CCR7. Assay: immunoSEQ multiplex PCR; the TCRdb copy retains only in-frame clones and omits some. The sample contains around 580,000 clones, 95% to 98% of which appear only once. Sequencing was performed on naive CD8+ T cells sorted from blood. These receptor sequences come from a man younger than 45 in good health.

The rearrangement joins TRBV4-2 to TRBJ1-2; D might be TRBD1 (5 bases). The CDR3 is 19 amino acids. Trimming stripped 0 bases from V and 3 bases from J, with 23 bases between. Germline CDR1 and CDR2: LGHNA and YNFKEQ. The DNA of the CDR3 is TGTGCCAGCAGCCAAGATGAGATTCACAGGCAGGTGAGGGACTATGGCTACACCTTC. This codes for CASSQDEIHRQVRDYGYTF.

J is TRBJ2-1 and V is TRBV7-9; D is uncertain. The CDR3 runs to 18 residues. The V gene lost 7 bases and the J gene lost 0 bases, with 22 bases spanning the gap. Germline lookup yields CDR1 SEHNR and CDR2 FQNEAQ (reference sequence). As DNA, the CDR3 is TGTGCCAGCATCCTTACTACCCAAGGAAAGGGCTCCTACAATGAGCAGTTCTTC. This gives the protein CASILTTQGKGSYNEQFF.

The chain recombines TRBV7-9 with TRBJ2-7, with D perhaps matching TRBD2 (5 bases). The CDR3 spans 13 residues. V lost 5 bases and J 6 bases, leaving 14 bases between the germline ends. The germline V gene has CDR1 SEHNR and CDR2 FQNEAQ (reference sequence). CDR3 amino acids: CASSLEAPLEQYF. CDR3 nucleotide sequence: TGTGCCAGCAGCCTGGAGGCCCCCCTCGAGCAGTACTTC.

This sequence joins TRBV7-9 and TRBJ2-4, with a tentative D call TRBD1 (6 bases). Trimming pared 3 bases from V and 12 bases from J, leaving 21 bases between. Germline CDR1 reads SEHNR; CDR2 reads FQNEAQ (reference sequence). The CDR3 covers 15 residues. CDR3: CASSLVSGTSPTQYF. CDR3 DNA: TGTGCCAGCAGCTTGGTTTCCGGGACATCCCCAACTCAGTACTTC.

The chain employs TRBV29-1 and TRBJ1-5, with 10 positions matching TRBD1. Germline V gene data show CDR1 as SQVTM and CDR2 as ANQGSEA. This CDR3 comprises 12 residues. The J segment lost 7 bases and the V segment lost 5 bases, leaving 2 bases of the junction unmatched. The CDR3 region is CSVWDRGQPQHF. The CDR3 coding sequence is TGCAGCGTTTGGGACAGGGGCCAGCCCCAGCATTTT.

This clone has only one observation. The genes are TRBV2 and TRBJ2-1; D not resolved. The germline V and J ends were trimmed by 1 base and 15 bases, with 19 bases remaining between them. Germline CDR1 is SNHLY and CDR2 is FYNNEI. CDR3 length: 14 amino acids. This CDR3 is CASSEGMTHDGLFF. Written as DNA, the CDR3 is TGTGCCAGCAGTGAAGGTATGACCCACGATGGGCTGTTCTTC.

The V gene is TRBV13, the J gene TRBJ2-7, with D hard to call. The length of the CDR3 is 13 residues. Germline V gene lookup returns CDR1 PRHDT and CDR2 FYEKMQ (reference sequence). Trimming took off 5 bases at V and 2 bases at J, with 10 bases between the two ends. The CDR3 DNA is TGTGCCAGCAGCCTGGGGTCCGCCTACGAGCAGTACTTC. Translated: CASSLGSAYEQYF.

V is TRBV2 and J is TRBJ1-4, with D maybe TRBD1 (5 bases). Trimming shortened V by 10 bases and J by 8 bases, and 8 bases separated the two germline ends. The CDR3 is 10 amino acids. Germline assignment: CDR1 SNHLY and CDR2 FYNNEI. DNA of the CDR3: TGTGCCACCGGGGGGGAAAAACTGTTTTTT. Amino acid sequence: CATGGEKLFF.